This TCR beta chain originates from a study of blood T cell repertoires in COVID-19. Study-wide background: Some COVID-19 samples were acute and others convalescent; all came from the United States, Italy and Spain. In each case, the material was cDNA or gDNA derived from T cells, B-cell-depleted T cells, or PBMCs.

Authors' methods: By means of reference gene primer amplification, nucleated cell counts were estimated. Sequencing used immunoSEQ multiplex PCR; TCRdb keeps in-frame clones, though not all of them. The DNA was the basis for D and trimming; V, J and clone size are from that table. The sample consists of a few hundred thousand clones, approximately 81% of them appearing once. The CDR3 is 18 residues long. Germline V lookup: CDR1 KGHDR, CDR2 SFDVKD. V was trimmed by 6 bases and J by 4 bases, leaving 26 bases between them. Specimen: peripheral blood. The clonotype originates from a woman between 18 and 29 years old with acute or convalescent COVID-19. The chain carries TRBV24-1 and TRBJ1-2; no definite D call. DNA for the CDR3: TGTGCCACCAGTCGAGGGTCAGGTGGTGGGGTGCTCCGCTATGGCTACACCTTC. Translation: CATSRGSGGGVLRYGYTF.